Included here is one T cell receptor beta chain sequence, with context. Its antigen is not identified. The data were taken from a study of OX40 agonist ivuxolimab in advanced cancers. Study-level information: Every 2 weeks, patients got intravenous ivuxolimab at one of six dose levels (0.01-10 mg/kg). Patients treated during dose escalation were battling hepatocellular carcinoma, melanoma, renal cell or head and neck cancer.

Study observations and caveats: Dose levels from 0.1 to 3.0 mg/kg saw CD4+ and CD8+ blood T cells expand clonally by week 6. Expanded clones were, on average, more numerous in CD8+ T cells than in CD4+.

Sequencing was performed with immunoSEQ multiplex PCR; in TCRdb, only in-frame clones are kept and a portion is missing. The sample shows roughly 75,000 clones, roughly nine tenths of them seen only once. CDR1 is SGHTA and CDR2 is FQGNSA in the germline V gene. V trimming: 4 bases; J trimming: 4 bases; junction bases outside the gene matches: 12. The CDR3 sequence is 16 residues long. The clonotype was recovered from an adult with an advanced solid tumor such as melanoma, head and neck, liver or kidney cancer. The V call is TRBV7-2, the J call TRBJ2-5; 7 bases align to TRBD2. Sample: CD4+ or CD8+ T cells sorted from blood, taken in a trial of the OX40 agonist ivuxolimab. CDR3 amino acids: CASSSESGGTGETQYF. The CDR3, as DNA: TGTGCCAGCAGCTCAGAGTCGGGAGGTACGGGAGAGACCCAGTACTTC.